This entry is about one T cell receptor beta chain. The antigen remains unidentified. The sample originates from a study of beta chain features in type 1 diabetes. Study-level results: Among all four CD4+ subsets, Type 1 diabetes patients had TCRB CDR3s that were moderately but significantly shorter.

The study reverse transcribed the entire isolated RNA, so it sequenced expressed TCRB transcripts. Profiling relied on immunoSEQ multiplex PCR, and the TCRdb table lists in-frame clones only, not all of them. The table includes 150,000 to 200,000 clones, approximately 62% detected once. Germline V gene sequence: CDR1 SGDLS, CDR2 YYNGEE. This CDR3 contains 13 residues. J gave up 4 bases and V 3 bases, and 0 bases lay outside the gene matches. The sequencing sample was made of naive CD4+ T cells from blood. The J gene is TRBJ1-2, the V gene TRBV9; TRBD1 aligns across 10 bases. This TCR was recovered from a man aged 30-40 years with type 1 diabetes. The CDR3 DNA follows: TGTGCCAGCAGCGGGGACAGGGGCTATGGCTACACCTTC. Residues: CASSGDRGYGYTF.